This TCR beta chain was recorded in a study of T cell responses to AZD1222 COVID-19 vaccine. Overall study results and limits: None of the repertoires were sampled until the peak T cell response had passed. Spike-specific TCR breadth and depth both grew after two AZD1222 doses. In a largely white British group with more females than males, clonal diversity was possibly underestimated.

Germline V gene sequence: CDR1 SEHNR, CDR2 FQNEAQ (reference sequence). With 2 bases removed from V and 4 bases from J, the gap between germline ends came to 8 bases. The CDR3 covers 13 residues. Method: immunoSEQ multiplex PCR; TCRdb's copy keeps in-frame clones and lacks some. The data contain approximately 150,000 clones, around 94% of them seen just once; the ten biggest clones take up roughly 0.9%. To note about this clone: What it recognizes is unknown.

Material: peripheral blood, obtained on day 0 of AZD1222 vaccination. The chain has TRBV7-9 and TRBJ1-2; no clear D gene. This TCR was sampled from an adult in good health. CDR3 nucleotide sequence: TGTGCCAGCAGCTTATCCCCGCCCTATGGCTACACCTTC. It translates to CASSLSPPYGYTF.